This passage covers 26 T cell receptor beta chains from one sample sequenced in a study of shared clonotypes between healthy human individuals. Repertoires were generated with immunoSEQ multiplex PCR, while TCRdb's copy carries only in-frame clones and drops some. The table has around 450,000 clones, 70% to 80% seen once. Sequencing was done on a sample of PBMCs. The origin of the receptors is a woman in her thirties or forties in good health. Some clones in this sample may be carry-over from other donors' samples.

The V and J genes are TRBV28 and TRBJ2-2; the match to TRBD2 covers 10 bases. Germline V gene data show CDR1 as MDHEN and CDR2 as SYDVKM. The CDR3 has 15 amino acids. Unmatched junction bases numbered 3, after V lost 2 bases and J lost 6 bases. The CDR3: CASSLIGLAAGELFF. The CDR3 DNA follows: TGTGCCAGCAGTTTAATTGGACTAGCGGCCGGGGAGCTGTTTTTT.

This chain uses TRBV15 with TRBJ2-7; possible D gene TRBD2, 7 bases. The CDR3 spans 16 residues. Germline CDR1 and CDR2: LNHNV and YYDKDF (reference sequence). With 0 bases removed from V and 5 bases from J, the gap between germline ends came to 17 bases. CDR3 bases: TGTGCCACCAGCAGAGAGACGAGGGGGGGTCTACACGAGCAGTACTTC. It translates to CATSRETRGGLHEQYF.

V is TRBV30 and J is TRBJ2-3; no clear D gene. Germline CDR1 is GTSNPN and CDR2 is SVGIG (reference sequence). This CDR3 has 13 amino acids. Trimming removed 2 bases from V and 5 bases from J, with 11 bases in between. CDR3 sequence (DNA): TGTGCCTGGAGTAGGGTCGTGGGAGATACGCAGTATTTT. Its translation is CAWSRVVGDTQYF.

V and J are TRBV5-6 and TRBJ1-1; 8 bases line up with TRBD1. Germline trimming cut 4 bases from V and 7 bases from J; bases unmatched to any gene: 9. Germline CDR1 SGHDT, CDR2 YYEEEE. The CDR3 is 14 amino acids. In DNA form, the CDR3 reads TGTGCCAGCAGCCAGGACAGGGCGGAAAGTGAAGCTTTCTTT. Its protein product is CASSQDRAESEAFF.

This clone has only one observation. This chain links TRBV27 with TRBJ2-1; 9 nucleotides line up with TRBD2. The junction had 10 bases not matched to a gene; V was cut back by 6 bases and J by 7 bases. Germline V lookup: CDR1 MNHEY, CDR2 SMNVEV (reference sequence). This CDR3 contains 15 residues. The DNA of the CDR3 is TGTGCCAGCAGGACCGGGACTAGCCCGGCTAATGAGCAGTTCTTC. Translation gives CASRTGTSPANEQFF.

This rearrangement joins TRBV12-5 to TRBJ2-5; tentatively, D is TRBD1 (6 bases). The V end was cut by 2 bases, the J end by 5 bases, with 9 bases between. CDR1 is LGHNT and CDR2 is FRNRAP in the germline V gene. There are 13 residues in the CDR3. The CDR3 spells CASGLTGFETQYF. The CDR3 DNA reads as TGTGCTAGTGGTTTGACAGGGTTCGAGACCCAGTACTTC.

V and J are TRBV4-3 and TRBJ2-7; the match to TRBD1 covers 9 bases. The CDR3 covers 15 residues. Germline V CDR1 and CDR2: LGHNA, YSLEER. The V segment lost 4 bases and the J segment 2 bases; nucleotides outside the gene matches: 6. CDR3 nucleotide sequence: TGCGCCAGCAGCCTACGGGACAGGGCCGCCTACGAGCAGTACTTC. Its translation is CASSLRDRAAYEQYF.

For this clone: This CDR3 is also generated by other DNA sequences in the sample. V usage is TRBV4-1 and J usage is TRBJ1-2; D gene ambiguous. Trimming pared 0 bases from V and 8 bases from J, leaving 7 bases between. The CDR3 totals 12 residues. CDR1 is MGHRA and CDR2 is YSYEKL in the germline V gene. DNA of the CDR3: TGCGCCAGCAGCCAAGAGGGCCGGGGCTACACCTTC. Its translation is CASSQEGRGYTF.

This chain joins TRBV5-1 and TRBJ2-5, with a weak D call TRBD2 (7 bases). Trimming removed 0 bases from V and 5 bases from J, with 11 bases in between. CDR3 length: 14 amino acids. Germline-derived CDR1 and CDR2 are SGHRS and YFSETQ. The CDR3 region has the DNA TGCGCCAGCAGCTTGGCGGGGGGCGGGGAGACCCAGTACTTC. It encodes CASSLAGGGETQYF.

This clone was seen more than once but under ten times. The CDR3 here is CASNNPGTGPYEQYF. CDR3 coding DNA: TGTGCCAGCAATAATCCCGGGACAGGACCCTACGAGCAGTACTTC. The chain couples TRBV6-6 to TRBJ2-7; TRBD1 matches 8 bases. This CDR3 region has 15 residues. The V gene's germline CDR1 is MNHNY and CDR2 SVGAGI (reference sequence). The V and J ends lost 7 bases and 2 bases, in that order; junction bases with no gene match: 10.

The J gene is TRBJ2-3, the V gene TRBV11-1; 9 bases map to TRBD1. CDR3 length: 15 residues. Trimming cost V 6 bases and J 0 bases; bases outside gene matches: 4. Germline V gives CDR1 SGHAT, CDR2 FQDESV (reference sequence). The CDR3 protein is CASRPQGASTDTQYF. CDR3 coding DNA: TGTGCCAGCAGACCACAGGGGGCTAGCACAGATACGCAGTATTTT.

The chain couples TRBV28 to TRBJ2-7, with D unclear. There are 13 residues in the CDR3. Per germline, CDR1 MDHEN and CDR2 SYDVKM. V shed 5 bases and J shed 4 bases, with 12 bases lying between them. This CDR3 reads CASSRTELYEQYF. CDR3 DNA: TGTGCCAGCAGTCGGACCGAACTGTACGAGCAGTACTTC.

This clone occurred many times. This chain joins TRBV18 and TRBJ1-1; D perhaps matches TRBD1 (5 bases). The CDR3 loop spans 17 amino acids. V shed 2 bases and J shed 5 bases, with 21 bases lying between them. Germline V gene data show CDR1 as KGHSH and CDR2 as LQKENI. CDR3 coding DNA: TGTGCCAGCTCACCAGTGCATCGGGACTCGAGAGCAACTGAAGCTTTCTTT. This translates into CASSPVHRDSRATEAFF.

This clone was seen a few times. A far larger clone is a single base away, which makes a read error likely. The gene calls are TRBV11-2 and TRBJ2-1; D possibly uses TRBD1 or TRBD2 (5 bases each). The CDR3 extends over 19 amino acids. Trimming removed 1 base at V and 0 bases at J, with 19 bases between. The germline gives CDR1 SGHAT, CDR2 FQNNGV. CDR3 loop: CASSLGKKLVGGSYNEQFF. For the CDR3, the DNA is TGTGCCAGCAGCTTAGGAAAGAAACTGGTTGGGGGCTCCTACAATGAGCAGTTCTTC.

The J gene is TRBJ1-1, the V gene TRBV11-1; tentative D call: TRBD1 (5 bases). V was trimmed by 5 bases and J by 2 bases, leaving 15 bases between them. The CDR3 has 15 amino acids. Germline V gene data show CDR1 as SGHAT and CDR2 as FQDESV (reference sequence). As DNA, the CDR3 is TGTGCCAGCAGCCAAGACCCGGGGGGAAACACTGAAGCTTTCTTT. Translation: CASSQDPGGNTEAFF. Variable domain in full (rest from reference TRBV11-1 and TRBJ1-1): EAEVAQSPRYKITEKSQAVAFWCDPISGHATLYWYRQILGQGPELLVQFQDESVVDDSQLPKDRFSAERLKGVDSTLKIQPAELGDSAMYLCASSQDPGGNTEAFFGQGTRLTVV.

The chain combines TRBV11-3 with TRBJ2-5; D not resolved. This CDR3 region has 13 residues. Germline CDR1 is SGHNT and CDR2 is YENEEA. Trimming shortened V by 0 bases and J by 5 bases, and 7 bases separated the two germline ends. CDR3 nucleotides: TGTGCCAGCAGCTTAGACGGTTGGGAGACCCAGTACTTC. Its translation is CASSLDGWETQYF. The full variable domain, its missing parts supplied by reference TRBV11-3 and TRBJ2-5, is EAGVVQSPRYKIIEKKQPVAFWCNPISGHNTLYWYLQNLGQGPELLIRYENEEAVDDSQLPKDRFSAERLKGVDSTLKIQPAELGDSAVYLCASSLDGWETQYFGPGTRLLVL.

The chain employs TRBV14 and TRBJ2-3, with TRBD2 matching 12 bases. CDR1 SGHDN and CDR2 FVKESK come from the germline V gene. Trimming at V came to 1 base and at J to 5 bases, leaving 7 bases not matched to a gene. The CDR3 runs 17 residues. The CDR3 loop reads CASSQGLAGGPQDTQYF. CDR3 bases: TGTGCCAGCAGCCAAGGGCTAGCGGGAGGGCCTCAAGATACGCAGTATTTT.

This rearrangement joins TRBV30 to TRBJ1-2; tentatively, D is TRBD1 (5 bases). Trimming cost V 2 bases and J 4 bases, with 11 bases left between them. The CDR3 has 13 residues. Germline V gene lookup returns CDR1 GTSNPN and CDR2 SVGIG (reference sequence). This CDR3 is CAWSLTEFYGYTF. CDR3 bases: TGTGCCTGGAGTTTGACAGAATTCTATGGCTACACCTTC.

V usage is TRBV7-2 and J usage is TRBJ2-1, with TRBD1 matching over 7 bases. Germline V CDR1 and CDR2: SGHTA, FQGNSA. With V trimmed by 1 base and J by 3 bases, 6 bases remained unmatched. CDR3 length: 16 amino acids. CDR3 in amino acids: CASSLVGGSLYNEQFF. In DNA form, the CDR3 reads TGTGCCAGCAGCTTAGTAGGGGGCTCACTCTACAATGAGCAGTTCTTC. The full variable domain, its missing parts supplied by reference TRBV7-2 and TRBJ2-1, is GAGVSQSPSNKVTEKGKDVELRCDPISGHTALYWYRQSLGQGLEFLIYFQGNSAPDKSGLPSDRFSAERTGGSVSTLTIQRTQQEDSAVYLCASSLVGGSLYNEQFFGPGTRLTVL.

CDR3 protein: CASSVLPGQRHTEAFF. CDR3 in DNA: TGTGCCAGCTCAGTGCTCCCGGGACAGCGCCACACTGAAGCTTTCTTT. The V and J genes are TRBV18 and TRBJ1-1; 7 nucleotides match TRBD1. CDR1 is KGHSH, CDR2 LQKENI, per germline. V gave up 5 bases and J gave up 3 bases; unmatched junction bases: 12. CDR3 length: 16 residues.

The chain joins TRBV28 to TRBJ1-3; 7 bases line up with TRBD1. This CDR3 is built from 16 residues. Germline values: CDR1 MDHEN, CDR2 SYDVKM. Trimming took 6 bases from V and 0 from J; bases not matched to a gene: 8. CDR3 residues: CASRQTGYISGNTIYF. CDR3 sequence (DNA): TGTGCCAGCAGGCAGACAGGGTATATCTCTGGAAACACCATATATTTT.

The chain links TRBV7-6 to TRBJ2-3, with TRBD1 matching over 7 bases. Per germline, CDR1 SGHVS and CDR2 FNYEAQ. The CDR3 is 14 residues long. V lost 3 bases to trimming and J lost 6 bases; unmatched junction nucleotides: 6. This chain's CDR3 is CASSFDDRADTQYF. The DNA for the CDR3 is TGTGCCAGCAGCTTCGATGACAGGGCCGATACGCAGTATTTT.

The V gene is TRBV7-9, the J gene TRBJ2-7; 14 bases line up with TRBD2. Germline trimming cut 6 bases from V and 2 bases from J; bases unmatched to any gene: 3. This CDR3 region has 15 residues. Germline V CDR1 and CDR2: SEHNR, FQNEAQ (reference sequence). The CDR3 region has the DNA TGTGCCAGCAGGCCGACTAGCGGGAGGGCCTACGAGCAGTACTTC. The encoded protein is CASRPTSGRAYEQYF.

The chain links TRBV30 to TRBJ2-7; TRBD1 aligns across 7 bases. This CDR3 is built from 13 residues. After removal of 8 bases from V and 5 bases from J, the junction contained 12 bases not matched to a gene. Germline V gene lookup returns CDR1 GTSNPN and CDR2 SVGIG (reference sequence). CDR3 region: CARTRQGLHEQYF. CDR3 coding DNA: TGTGCCCGGACGCGACAGGGTCTCCACGAGCAGTACTTC.

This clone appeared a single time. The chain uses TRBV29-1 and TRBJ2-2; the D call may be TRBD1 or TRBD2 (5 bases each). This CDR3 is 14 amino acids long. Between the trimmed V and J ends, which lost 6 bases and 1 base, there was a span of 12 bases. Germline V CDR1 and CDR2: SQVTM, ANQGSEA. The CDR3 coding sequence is TGCAGCGTCCGTCCTGGGGGGAACACCGGGGAGCTGTTTTTT. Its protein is CSVRPGGNTGELFF.

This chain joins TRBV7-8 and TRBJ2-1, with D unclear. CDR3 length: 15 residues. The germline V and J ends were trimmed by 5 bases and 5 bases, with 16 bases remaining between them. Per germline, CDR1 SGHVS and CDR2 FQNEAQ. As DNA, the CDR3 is TGTGCCAGCAGCCGAATGAGGTCCTATCACAATGAGCAGTTCTTC. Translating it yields CASSRMRSYHNEQFF. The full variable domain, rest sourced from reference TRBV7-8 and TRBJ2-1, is GAGVSQSPRYKVAKRGQDVALRCDPISGHVSLFWYQQALGQGPEFLTYFQNEAQLDKSGLPSDRFFAERPEGSVSTLKIQRTQQEDSAVYLCASSRMRSYHNEQFFGPGTRLTVL.